This T cell receptor (beta chain) is drawn from a study of tumor and adjacent non-tumor tissue in lung cancer. Whole-study results and caveats: Shorter survival was associated with higher TCR diversity in tumors.

As to this clonotype: Its antigen remains unknown. One end of the junction fails to match germline, which may point to a read error.

The CDR3 is made up of 13 amino acids. Looked up from germline, CDR1 is DFQATT and CDR2 is SNEGSKA (reference sequence). A modified ARM-PCR protocol with three rounds of nested PCR amplified TCRbeta. TCRdb re-called the multiplex PCR reads through MiXCR, storing one row per CDR3 protein. The sample yields 80,000 or so distinct CDR3 sequences, roughly 80% seen once. RNA was extracted from bulk tissue without any cell sorting. The normal lung tissue was taken more than 3 cm from the tumor edge. Donors were chemotherapy-naive, newly diagnosed lung cancer surgical patients in China, August–late 2014. This sequence originates from a man between 60 and 75 years old with non-small cell lung cancer. The sequenced sample was distant non-tumor lung tissue. The chain combines TRBV20-1 with TRBJ2-7, with D possibly TRBD1 on 7 matching bases. CDR3 in amino acids: CSTRGDSDYEQYF. The CDR3 DNA follows: TGCAGTACTAGGGGGGACAGTGATTACGAGCAGTACTTC.